The rows below give T cell receptor beta chains drawn from one sample of a study of cytomegalovirus exposure and HLA in healthy donors. The table came from immunoSEQ multiplex PCR; TCRdb's copy has only in-frame clones and leaves some out. Its listing shows 45,000 to 60,000 clones. Material for sequencing was PBMCs. These receptors came from a female donor in good health and CMV-seronegative. CDR3s include the opening cysteine and the closing phenylalanine or tryptophan. The D gene is left open where the match is weak. Only some rows state a clone size, as once, few, many or a class for expanded clones.

TRBJ2-7 TRBV19 . TRBD2 CASSIAGGPSAASYEQYF TGTGCCAGTAGTATAGCGGGGGGGCCCTCCGCCGCATCCTACGAGCAGTACTTC
TRBJ1-1 TRBV5-4 . . CASSWPGSGNTEAFF TGTGCCAGCAGCTGGCCGGGGTCCGGGAACACTGAAGCTTTCTTT
TRBJ1-1 TRBV5-4 . TRBD1 CASSTRTGPNTEAFF TGTGCCAGCAGCACCCGGACAGGGCCGAACACTGAAGCTTTCTTT
TRBJ2-7 TRBV5-1 . TRBD1 CASRRINRGAHSYEQYF TGCGCCAGCAGGAGAATAAACAGGGGAGCCCACTCCTACGAGCAGTACTTC
TRBJ1-2 TRBV10-3 medium-sized . CAISDSPAGFYTF TGTGCCATCAGTGACTCCCCGGCAGGGTTCTACACCTTC
TRBJ1-1 TRBV5-1 . . CASSSDRPNTEAFF TGCGCCAGCAGCTCGGACAGACCGAACACTGAAGCTTTCTTT
TRBJ2-7 TRBV6-5 . TRBD2 CASSPRGIPYEQYF TGTGCCAGCAGCCCGCGGGGGATACCATACGAGCAGTACTTC
TRBJ1-2 TRBV7-9 . . CASSSLRLRYYTF TGTGCCAGCAGCTCTCTCCGTCTCAGATACTACACCTTC
TRBJ2-5 TRBV4-1 . TRBD2 CASSQRLAGDQETQYF TGCGCCAGCAGCCAGCGACTAGCGGGGGACCAAGAGACCCAGTACTTC
TRBJ2-1 TRBV30 . TRBD2 CAGSLGTSGNNEQFF TGTGCCGGGAGCCTGGGGACTAGCGGCAACAATGAGCAGTTCTTC
TRBJ2-7 TRBV10-3 . . CAISAGDEQYF TGTGCCATCAGTGCAGGGGACGAGCAGTACTTC
TRBJ1-2 TRBV7-9 . . CASSLTGLLANYGYTF TGTGCCAGCAGCTTGACGGGATTACTAGCTAACTATGGCTACACCTTC
TRBJ1-3 TRBV9 . TRBD1 CASSAGTGGNTIYF TGTGCCAGCAGCGCCGGGACAGGAGGAAACACCATATATTTT
TRBJ1-2 TRBV25-1 . TRBD1 CASSATGGVHYGYTF TGTGCCAGCAGTGCGACAGGGGGGGTTCACTATGGCTACACCTTC
TRBJ2-7 TRBV18 . . CASSPLKTEHEQYF TGTGCCAGCTCACCGCTAAAGACAGAGCACGAGCAGTACTTC
TRBJ2-1 TRBV30 . . CAWASDPDNEQFF TGTGCCTGGGCTAGCGACCCGGACAATGAGCAGTTCTTC
TRBJ1-2 TRBV5-4 . . CASSLDRATLVGGYTF TGTGCCAGCAGCTTGGACAGGGCTACCCTTGTTGGTGGCTACACCTTC
TRBJ2-1 TRBV5-1 . . CASSFNYNEQFF TGCGCCAGCAGCTTCAACTACAATGAGCAGTTCTTC
TRBJ2-7 TRBV28 . TRBD2 CASSLLSSGTYEQYF TGTGCCAGCAGTTTGTTATCTAGCGGGACCTACGAGCAGTACTTC
TRBJ1-1 TRBV13 . . CASTSTENTEAFF TGTGCCAGCACCTCGACAGAGAACACTGAAGCTTTCTTT